This T cell receptor (beta chain) was documented in a study of cytomegalovirus exposure and HLA in healthy donors. Study observations and caveats: TCR beta sequences reportedly predicted the HLA-A and HLA-B alleles of most subjects accurately.

A few counts support this clone. Antigen: not known. This CDR3 is 13 amino acids long. Germline-derived CDR1 and CDR2 are SGHRS and YFSETQ. The V and J ends lost 4 bases and 4 bases respectively, with 10 bases between them. The PCR made use of 60 Vbeta and 13 Jbeta primers. Profiled with immunoSEQ multiplex PCR; TCRdb holds only in-frame clones, not every one. The profile shows 58,000 or so clones, approximately 75% of them singletons. This sequence joins TRBV5-1 and TRBJ2-3; D is perhaps TRBD1 (5 bases). The material sequenced was PBMCs. This receptor was identified in a man aged 45-65 years in good health and CMV-seropositive. The CDR3 sequence: CASSPTGSDTQYF. The CDR3 DNA is TGCGCCAGCAGCCCAACAGGTTCAGATACGCAGTATTTT.